The 27 T cell receptor beta chains reported below all come from one sample, sequenced in a study of human T cells and chemical hapten exposure. TCRdb independently ran MiXCR on the RACE reads; one entry per CDR3 protein. The sample includes 150,000 to 200,000 distinct CDR3 sequences, about 14% of them seen just once. Described time point: patch test 1, 2 weeks after DPC sensitization. Treatment of the sample: therapeutic diphenylcyclopropenone sensitization with weekly scalp DPC. The specimen comprised whole blood, sampled in connection with sensitization to the hapten diphenylcyclopropenone (DPC). The receptors come from a woman in her twenties or thirties with alopecia areata. Some clones in this sample may be carry-over from other donors' samples.

This clonotype appeared a few times. This chain links TRBV7-9 with TRBJ1-2; D not resolved. Trimming pared 7 bases from V and 6 bases from J, leaving 15 bases between. Germline assignment: CDR1 SEHNR and CDR2 FQNEAQ (reference sequence). The CDR3 consists of 13 residues. This CDR3 reads CASTILSRDGYTF. CDR3 nucleotides: TGTGCCAGCACTATCCTATCCCGGGATGGCTACACCTTC.

The chain has TRBV20-1 and TRBJ2-1; a weak D match, TRBD1 (6 bases). There are 16 residues in the CDR3. The V gene's germline CDR1 is DFQATT and CDR2 SNEGSKA (reference sequence). V lost 4 bases to trimming and J lost 2 bases, with 18 bases between them. As DNA, the CDR3 is TGCAGTGCTACCCCGGGACAACTAAACCCCTACAATGAGCAGTTCTTC. It yields the protein CSATPGQLNPYNEQFF.

This clonotype has at least ten counts. The chain uses TRBV19 and TRBJ2-6; no reliable D call. CDR3 size: 14 residues. CDR1 and CDR2 from the germline V gene are LNHDA and SQIVND (reference sequence). V dropped 3 bases and J dropped 1 base, with 4 bases sitting between them. The CDR3 bases are TGTGCCAGTAGTATCGGGTCTGGGGCCAACGTCCTGACTTTC. Translating gives CASSIGSGANVLTF.

This rearrangement joins TRBV4-3 to TRBJ2-1, with 9 bases matching TRBD2. Germline CDR1 LGHNA, CDR2 YSLEER. The junction had 7 bases not matched to a gene; V was cut back by 1 base and J by 6 bases. The CDR3 is made up of 16 amino acids. This CDR3 reads CASSQVPSREGNEQFF. CDR3 DNA: TGCGCCAGCAGCCAAGTCCCGTCGCGGGAGGGCAATGAGCAGTTCTTC.

The chain has TRBV3-1 and TRBJ2-3; D call uncertain. Trimming took off 3 bases at V and 1 base at J, with 11 bases between the two ends. Per the germline V gene, CDR1 is LGHDT and CDR2 is YNNKEL (reference sequence). This CDR3 spans 15 amino acids. The CDR3 is CASSHPQAGTDTQYF. DNA of the CDR3: TGTGCCAGCAGCCACCCCCAGGCCGGCACAGATACGCAGTATTTT.

This clonotype came up a few times. V and J are TRBV19 and TRBJ2-5; D is unresolved. The germline V gene has CDR1 LNHDA and CDR2 SQIVND (reference sequence). This CDR3 contains 13 residues. The V gene lost 4 bases and the J gene lost 2 bases, with 8 bases spanning the gap. As DNA, the CDR3 is TGTGCCAGTAGTAGTCGGTATCAAGAGACCCAGTACTTC. Its protein product is CASSSRYQETQYF.

This clonotype came up once. V usage is TRBV20-1 and J usage is TRBJ2-1; 7 bases are a match to TRBD2. V was clipped by 0 bases and J by 6 bases; unmatched bases: 8. This CDR3 is 15 amino acids long. Germline lookup yields CDR1 DFQATT and CDR2 SNEGSKA (reference sequence). Here the CDR3 DNA reads TGCAGTGCTAGAGACTCGGCTAGCGGAACCAATGAGCAGTTCTTC. Its protein product is CSARDSASGTNEQFF.

This clonotype came up a few times. The junction shows a germline mismatch at one end, possibly a read error. The chain has TRBV11-2 and TRBJ2-1, with D unclear. Germline CDR1 and CDR2: SGHAT and FQNNGV. CDR3 length equals 11 residues. DNA of the CDR3: TGTGCCAGCAGACAAGATGTACAATGGGTCTTC. Translating gives CASRQDVQWVF. Supplemented by reference TRBV11-2 and TRBJ2-1, the full variable domain reads EAGVAQSPRYKIIEKRQSVAFWCNPISGHATLYWYQQILGQGPKLLIQFQNNGVVDDSQLPKDRFSAERLKGVDSTLKIQPAKLEDSAVYLCASRQDVQWVFGPGTRLTVL.

This clonotype was observed at least ten times. The chain has TRBV20-1 and TRBJ1-2, with D maybe TRBD1 (5 bases). In germline, CDR1 is DFQATT, CDR2 SNEGSKA (reference sequence). Between the trimmed V and J ends, which lost 5 bases and 2 bases, there was a span of 9 bases. CDR3 length equals 12 residues. Here the CDR3 reads CSAVTDNYGYTF. In nucleotides, the CDR3 is TGCAGTGCTGTGACAGACAACTATGGCTACACCTTC.

The V call is TRBV29-1, the J call TRBJ1-1, with TRBD1 as a possible D gene (5 bases). The germline gives CDR1 SQVTM, CDR2 ANQGSEA. This CDR3 region has 14 residues. V was pared by 6 bases and J by 0 bases, with 14 bases between. CDR3 DNA sequence: TGCAGCGTCGGATGGCGGGGGATGAACACTGAAGCTTTCTTT. Protein: CSVGWRGMNTEAFF.

This clonotype has a handful of counts. The chain has TRBV4-2 and TRBJ2-7, with 8 bases fitting TRBD1. Unmatched junction bases numbered 1, after V lost 1 base and J lost 2 bases. There are 14 residues in the CDR3. Per germline, CDR1 LGHNA and CDR2 YNFKEQ. The CDR3 coding sequence is TGTGCCAGCAGCCAAGGGACAGGGACCTACGAGCAGTACTTC. Its translation: CASSQGTGTYEQYF.

In its sample, this clonotype was seen a few times. The chain has TRBV7-2 and TRBJ1-3; D ambiguous. Germline assignment: CDR1 SGHTA and CDR2 FQGNSA. The CDR3 has 15 amino acids. V dropped 2 bases and J dropped 4 bases, with 12 bases sitting between them. CDR3 region: CASSLNPLTGNTIYF. In DNA form, the CDR3 reads TGTGCCAGCAGCTTAAACCCGCTCACGGGAAACACCATATATTTT.

The sample holds one count of this clonotype. The V gene is TRBV20-1, the J gene TRBJ1-1; 9 bases agree with TRBD1. This CDR3 has 14 amino acids. Germline V lookup: CDR1 DFQATT, CDR2 SNEGSKA (reference sequence). Losses at the gene ends were 6 bases for V and 4 bases for J; bases not matched to a gene: 9. Here the CDR3 DNA reads TGCAGTGCCAACGAACAGGGGGCGATCACTGAAGCTTTCTTT. Its protein is CSANEQGAITEAFF.

The V gene is TRBV29-1, the J gene TRBJ2-7, with 8 bases fitting TRBD1. Per the germline V gene, CDR1 is SQVTM and CDR2 is ANQGSEA. The CDR3 consists of 11 residues. Trimming cost V 7 bases and J 5 bases; bases outside gene matches: 4. CDR3 bases: TGCAGCGCTGGACAGGGCGACGAGCAGTACTTC. Protein: CSAGQGDEQYF.

This clonotype turned up a few times. The V gene is TRBV28, the J gene TRBJ2-5; tentatively, D is TRBD1 (6 bases). Between the trimmed V and J ends, which lost 8 bases and 4 bases, there was a span of 17 bases. CDR1 and CDR2 (germline): MDHEN, SYDVKM. The CDR3 is 14 amino acids. DNA for the CDR3: TGTGCCAGCTATCAAGCGACAGGTCGAGAGACCCAGTACTTC. Protein sequence: CASYQATGRETQYF.

The DNA for the CDR3 is TGTGCCAGCAGCTTTGGGGGAGGGCCCTACAATGAGCAGTTCTTC. This codes for CASSFGGGPYNEQFF. The gene calls are TRBV7-6 and TRBJ2-1; the match to TRBD2 covers 7 bases. This CDR3 is built from 15 residues. Germline V lookup: CDR1 SGHVS, CDR2 FNYEAQ. Unmatched junction bases numbered 4, after V lost 3 bases and J lost 2 bases.

As to this clonotype: Without the conserved terminal phenylalanine or tryptophan, this CDR3 likely stems from a read error. The chain joins TRBV7-2 to TRBJ2-5; a weak D match, TRBD2 (5 bases). V lost 6 bases and J 0 bases, leaving 8 bases between the germline ends. The CDR3 runs 13 residues. The germline gives CDR1 SGHTA, CDR2 FQGNSA. The CDR3 region has the DNA TGTGCCAGCAGTTCGGACTACCAAGAGACCCAGTACTAC. This codes for CASSSDYQETQYY.

This chain connects TRBV20-1 to TRBJ1-5; 8 nucleotides line up with TRBD1. Germline trimming cut 1 base from V and 0 bases from J; bases unmatched to any gene: 5. The CDR3 totals 16 residues. Germline values: CDR1 DFQATT, CDR2 SNEGSKA (reference sequence). The DNA of the CDR3 is TGCAGTGCTAGAGTATTACAGGGGGATAGCAATCAGCCCCAGCATTTT. It translates to CSARVLQGDSNQPQHF.

This clonotype was observed a handful of times. This chain connects TRBV7-2 to TRBJ1-2; 9 bases match TRBD1. The CDR3 runs to 14 residues. Germline V gene data show CDR1 as SGHTA and CDR2 as FQGNSA. Trimming at V came to 4 bases and at J to 4 bases, leaving 4 bases not matched to a gene. In DNA form, the CDR3 reads TGTGCCAGCAGCTACGGGGACAGGGCCTATGGCTACACCTTC. This codes for CASSYGDRAYGYTF.

The chain carries TRBV4-1 and TRBJ1-4; no definite D call. CDR1 is MGHRA and CDR2 is YSYEKL in the germline V gene. V lost 0 bases, J lost 10 bases, and 9 bases lay in between. The CDR3 is 13 amino acids. The CDR3: CASSQDTAGKLFF. Written as DNA, the CDR3 is TGCGCCAGCAGCCAAGATACAGCGGGAAAACTGTTTTTT.

The rearrangement links TRBV7-9 to TRBJ2-7; D remains unclear. Germline V gene lookup returns CDR1 SEHNR and CDR2 FQNEAQ (reference sequence). The V end lost 5 bases, the J end lost 6 bases, and 20 bases lay between the germline ends. This CDR3 is built from 15 residues. The CDR3 is CASSLPISGRGEQYF. In nucleotides, the CDR3 is TGTGCCAGCAGCCTTCCAATTTCCGGGCGAGGCGAGCAGTACTTC.

This clonotype was seen repeatedly, ten times or more. The J gene is TRBJ1-3, the V gene TRBV3-1, with 8 bases identical to TRBD1. The CDR3 runs 14 residues. Germline V gene lookup returns CDR1 LGHDT and CDR2 YNNKEL (reference sequence). Unmatched junction bases numbered 4, after V lost 4 bases and J lost 5 bases. Here the CDR3 reads CASSLGQGRNTIYF. For the CDR3, the DNA is TGTGCCAGCAGCCTCGGACAGGGAAGAAACACCATATATTTT.

This clonotype was counted between two and nine times. The chain couples TRBV20-1 to TRBJ2-2; TRBD2 is a possible D gene (6 bases). V was shortened by 1 base and J by 2 bases, with 17 bases between the two germline ends. Germline loops: CDR1 DFQATT, CDR2 SNEGSKA (reference sequence). The CDR3 length is 17 residues. CDR3 loop: CSARGDGSGENTGELFF. Written as DNA, the CDR3 is TGCAGTGCTAGAGGCGACGGGAGTGGGGAAAACACCGGGGAGCTGTTTTTT.

The rearrangement links TRBV6-1 to TRBJ2-3, with D possibly matching TRBD2 (7 bases). V was shortened by 7 bases and J by 0 bases, with 17 bases between the two germline ends. In germline, CDR1 is MNHNS, CDR2 SASEGT. The CDR3 contains 16 residues. CDR3 sequence: CASTGGQGLSTDTQYF. The DNA of the CDR3 is TGTGCCAGCACGGGGGGCCAGGGACTAAGCACAGATACGCAGTATTTT.

Many counts were recorded for this clonotype. This chain connects TRBV4-1 to TRBJ1-6; D remains unclear. This CDR3 has 16 amino acids. V was pared by 0 bases and J by 9 bases, with 15 bases between. Per germline, CDR1 MGHRA and CDR2 YSYEKL. As DNA, the CDR3 is TGCGCCAGCAGCCAAGATAGAACCCGGAGCAGTTCACCCCTCCACTTT. The encoded protein is CASSQDRTRSSSPLHF.

The chain employs TRBV18 and TRBJ2-1; the D gene is possibly TRBD1 (6 bases). Between the trimmed V and J ends, which lost 3 bases and 5 bases, there was a span of 14 bases. CDR3 length: 15 amino acids. The germline V gene encodes CDR1 KGHSH and CDR2 LQKENI. This CDR3 reads CASSPPGVGNNEQFF. The CDR3 region has the DNA TGTGCCAGCTCACCCCCAGGGGTAGGGAACAATGAGCAGTTCTTC.

This sequence joins TRBV9 and TRBJ2-5; 9 nucleotides agree with TRBD2. Germline V gene sequence: CDR1 SGDLS, CDR2 YYNGEE. With V trimmed by 0 bases and J by 2 bases, 5 bases remained unmatched. The CDR3 sequence is 16 residues long. The CDR3 nucleotides read TGTGCCAGCAGCGTAGGGGGGCTAGCGGGGCAAGAGACCCAGTACTTC. Amino acid sequence: CASSVGGLAGQETQYF.